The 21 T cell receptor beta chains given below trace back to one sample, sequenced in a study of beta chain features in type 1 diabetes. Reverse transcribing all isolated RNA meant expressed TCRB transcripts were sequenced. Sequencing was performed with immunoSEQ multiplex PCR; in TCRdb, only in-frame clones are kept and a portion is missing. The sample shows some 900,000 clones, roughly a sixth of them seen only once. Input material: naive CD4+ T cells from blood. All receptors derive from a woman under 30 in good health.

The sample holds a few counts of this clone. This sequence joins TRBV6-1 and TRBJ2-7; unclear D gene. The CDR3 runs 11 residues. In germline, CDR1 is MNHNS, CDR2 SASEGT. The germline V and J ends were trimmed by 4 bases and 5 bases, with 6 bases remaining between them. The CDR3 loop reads CASSGIDEQYF. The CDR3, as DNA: TGTGCCAGCAGTGGGATAGACGAGCAGTACTTC.

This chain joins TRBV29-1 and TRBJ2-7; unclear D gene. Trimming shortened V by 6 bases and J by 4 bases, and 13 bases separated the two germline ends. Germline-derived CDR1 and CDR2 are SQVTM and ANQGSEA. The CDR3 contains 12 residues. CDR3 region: CSVAKSQYEQYF. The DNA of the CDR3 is TGCAGCGTCGCGAAGTCCCAATACGAGCAGTACTTC.

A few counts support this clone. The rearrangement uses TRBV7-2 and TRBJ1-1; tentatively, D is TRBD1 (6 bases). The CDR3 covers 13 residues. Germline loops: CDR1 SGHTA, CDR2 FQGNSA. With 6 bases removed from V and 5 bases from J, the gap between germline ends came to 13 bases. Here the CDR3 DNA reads TGTGCCAGCAGTTCCAACAGGGCGACTGAAGCTTTCTTT. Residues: CASSSNRATEAFF.

As DNA, the CDR3 is TGTGCCAGCAGCTTTCGGGGGACCCGAGAGACCCAGTACTTC. Its translation is CASSFRGTRETQYF. V gene TRBV7-9 combines with J gene TRBJ2-5; D is possibly TRBD2 (6 bases). Germline V CDR1 and CDR2: SEHNR, FQNEAQ (reference sequence). Between the trimmed V and J ends, which lost 3 bases and 4 bases, there was a span of 12 bases. This CDR3 is 14 amino acids long. The whole variable domain, remainder taken from reference TRBV7-9 and TRBJ2-5, is DTGVSQNPRHKITKRGQNVTFRCDPISEHNRLYWYRQTLGQGPEFLTYFQNEAQLEKSRLLSDRFSAERPKGSFSTLEIQRTEQGDSAMYLCASSFRGTRETQYFGPGTRLLVL.

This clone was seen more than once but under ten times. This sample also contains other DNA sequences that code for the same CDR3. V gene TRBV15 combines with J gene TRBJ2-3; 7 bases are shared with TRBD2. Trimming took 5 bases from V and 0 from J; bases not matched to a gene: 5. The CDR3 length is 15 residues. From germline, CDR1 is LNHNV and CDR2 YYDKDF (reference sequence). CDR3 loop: CATSGLAASTDTQYF. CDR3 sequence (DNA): TGTGCCACCAGCGGGCTAGCGGCTAGCACAGATACGCAGTATTTT.

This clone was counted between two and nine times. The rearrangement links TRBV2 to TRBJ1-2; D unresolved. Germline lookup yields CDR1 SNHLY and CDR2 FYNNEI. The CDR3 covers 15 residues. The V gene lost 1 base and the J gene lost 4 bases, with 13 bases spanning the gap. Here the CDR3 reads CASSEVPRSSYGYTF. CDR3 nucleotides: TGTGCCAGCAGTGAAGTTCCCAGGAGCTCCTATGGCTACACCTTC.

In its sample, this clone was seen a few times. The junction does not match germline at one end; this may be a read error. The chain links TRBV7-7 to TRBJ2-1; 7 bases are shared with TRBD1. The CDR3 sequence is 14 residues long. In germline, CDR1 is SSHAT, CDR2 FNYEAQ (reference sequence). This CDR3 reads CASSLRQGLDEQFF. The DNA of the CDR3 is TGTGCTAGCAGCTTAAGACAGGGCTTAGATGAGCAGTTCTTC.

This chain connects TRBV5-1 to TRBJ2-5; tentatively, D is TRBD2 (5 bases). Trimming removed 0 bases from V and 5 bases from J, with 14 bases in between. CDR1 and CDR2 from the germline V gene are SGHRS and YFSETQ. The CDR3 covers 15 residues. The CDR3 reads CASSLAGNYRETQYF. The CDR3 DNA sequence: TGCGCCAGCAGCTTGGCCGGGAACTATCGGGAGACCCAGTACTTC.

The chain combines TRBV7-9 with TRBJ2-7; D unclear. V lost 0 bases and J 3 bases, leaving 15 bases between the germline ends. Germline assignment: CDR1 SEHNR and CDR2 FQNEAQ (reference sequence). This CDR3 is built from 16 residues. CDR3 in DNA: TGTGCCAGCAGCTTAGCGCTTTCCGAAAGAGACTACGAGCAGTACTTC. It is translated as CASSLALSERDYEQYF.

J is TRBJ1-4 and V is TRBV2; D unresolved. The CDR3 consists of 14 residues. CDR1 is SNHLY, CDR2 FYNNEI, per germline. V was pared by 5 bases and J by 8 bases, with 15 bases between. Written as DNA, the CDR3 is TGTGCCAGCAGTACCGGCGGGCTCCAAGAAAAACTGTTTTTT. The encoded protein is CASSTGGLQEKLFF.

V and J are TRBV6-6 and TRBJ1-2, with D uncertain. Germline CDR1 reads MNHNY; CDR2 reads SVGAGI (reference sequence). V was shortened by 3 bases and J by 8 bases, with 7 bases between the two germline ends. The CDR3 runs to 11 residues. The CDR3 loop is CASSYQRGYTF. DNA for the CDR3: TGTGCCAGCAGTTATCAGCGCGGCTACACCTTC.

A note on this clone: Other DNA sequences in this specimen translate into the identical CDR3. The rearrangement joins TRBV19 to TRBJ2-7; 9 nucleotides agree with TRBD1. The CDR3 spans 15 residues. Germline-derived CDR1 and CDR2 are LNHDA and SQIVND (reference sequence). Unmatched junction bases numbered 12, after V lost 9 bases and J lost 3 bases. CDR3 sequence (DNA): TGTGCCAGCAGTCTCCGAGGACAGGGGTTCTACGAGCAGTACTTC. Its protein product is CASSLRGQGFYEQYF.

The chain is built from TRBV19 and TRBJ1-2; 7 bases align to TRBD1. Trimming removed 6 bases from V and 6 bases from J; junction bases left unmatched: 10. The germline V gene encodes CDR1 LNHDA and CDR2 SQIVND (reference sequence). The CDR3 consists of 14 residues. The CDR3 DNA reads TGTGCCAGTAGCAACAGGGGAAAATGGAATGGCTACACCTTC. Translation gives CASSNRGKWNGYTF.

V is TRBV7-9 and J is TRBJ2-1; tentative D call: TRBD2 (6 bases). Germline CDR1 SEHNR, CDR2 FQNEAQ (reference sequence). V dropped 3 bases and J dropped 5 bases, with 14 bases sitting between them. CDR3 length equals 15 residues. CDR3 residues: CASSFGPGGHNEQFF. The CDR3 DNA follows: TGTGCCAGCAGCTTTGGCCCCGGGGGACACAATGAGCAGTTCTTC.

The CDR3 DNA reads TGTGCCAGCAGCCAAAACAGACAGGCCCGAGGGACTAGCGGGAGTCCGAAGACCCAGTACTTC. Its translation: CASSQNRQARGTSGSPKTQYF. The chain carries TRBV7-6 and TRBJ2-5, with TRBD2 matching 14 bases. There are 21 residues in the CDR3. The germline V gene has CDR1 SGHVS and CDR2 FNYEAQ. J gave up 6 bases and V 5 bases, and 23 bases lay outside the gene matches.

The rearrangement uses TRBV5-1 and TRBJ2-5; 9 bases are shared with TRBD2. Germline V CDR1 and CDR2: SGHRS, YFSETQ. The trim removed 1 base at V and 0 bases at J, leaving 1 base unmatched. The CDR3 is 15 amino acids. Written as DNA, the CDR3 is TGCGCCAGCAGCTTGCCTAGCGGGAACCAAGAGACCCAGTACTTC. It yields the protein CASSLPSGNQETQYF.

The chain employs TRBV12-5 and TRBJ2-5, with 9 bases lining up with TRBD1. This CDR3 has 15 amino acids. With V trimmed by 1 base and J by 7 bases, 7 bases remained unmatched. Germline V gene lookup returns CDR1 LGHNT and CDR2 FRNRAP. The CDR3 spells CASGLGQGDVGTQYF. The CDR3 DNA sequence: TGTGCTAGTGGTTTGGGACAGGGGGACGTCGGGACCCAGTACTTC.

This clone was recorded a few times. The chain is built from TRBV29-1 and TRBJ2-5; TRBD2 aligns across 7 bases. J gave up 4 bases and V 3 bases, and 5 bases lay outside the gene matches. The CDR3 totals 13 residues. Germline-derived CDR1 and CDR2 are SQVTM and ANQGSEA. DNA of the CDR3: TGCAGCGTTGACATGGGGGGGGGAGAGACCCAGTACTTC. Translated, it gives CSVDMGGGETQYF.

The CDR3 sequence: CASSPGGLASDTQYF. The CDR3 DNA follows: TGTGCCAGCAGCCCGGGGGGACTAGCGTCAGATACGCAGTATTTT. This chain links TRBV5-4 with TRBJ2-3, with TRBD2 matching over 10 bases. The ends lost 4 bases at V and 4 bases at J; junction bases unmatched: 6. This CDR3 comprises 15 residues. Germline CDR1 reads SGHNT; CDR2 reads YYREEE (reference sequence).

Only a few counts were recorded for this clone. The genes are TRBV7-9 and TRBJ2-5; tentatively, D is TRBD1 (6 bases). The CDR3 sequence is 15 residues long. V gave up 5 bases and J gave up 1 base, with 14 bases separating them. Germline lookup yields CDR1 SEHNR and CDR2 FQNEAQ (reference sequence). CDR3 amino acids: CASSRFYRAQETQYF. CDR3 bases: TGTGCCAGCAGCCGATTTTACAGGGCCCAAGAGACCCAGTACTTC. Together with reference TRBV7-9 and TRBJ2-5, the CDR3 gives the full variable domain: DTGVSQNPRHKITKRGQNVTFRCDPISEHNRLYWYRQTLGQGPEFLTYFQNEAQLEKSRLLSDRFSAERPKGSFSTLEIQRTEQGDSAMYLCASSRFYRAQETQYFGPGTRLLVL.

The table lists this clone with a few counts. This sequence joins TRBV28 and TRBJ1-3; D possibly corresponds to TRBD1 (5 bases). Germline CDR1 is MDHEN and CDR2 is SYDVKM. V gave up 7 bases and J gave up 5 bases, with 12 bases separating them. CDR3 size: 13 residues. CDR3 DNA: TGTGCCAGCACGTGGGGGGTACGAAACACCATATATTTT. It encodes CASTWGVRNTIYF.